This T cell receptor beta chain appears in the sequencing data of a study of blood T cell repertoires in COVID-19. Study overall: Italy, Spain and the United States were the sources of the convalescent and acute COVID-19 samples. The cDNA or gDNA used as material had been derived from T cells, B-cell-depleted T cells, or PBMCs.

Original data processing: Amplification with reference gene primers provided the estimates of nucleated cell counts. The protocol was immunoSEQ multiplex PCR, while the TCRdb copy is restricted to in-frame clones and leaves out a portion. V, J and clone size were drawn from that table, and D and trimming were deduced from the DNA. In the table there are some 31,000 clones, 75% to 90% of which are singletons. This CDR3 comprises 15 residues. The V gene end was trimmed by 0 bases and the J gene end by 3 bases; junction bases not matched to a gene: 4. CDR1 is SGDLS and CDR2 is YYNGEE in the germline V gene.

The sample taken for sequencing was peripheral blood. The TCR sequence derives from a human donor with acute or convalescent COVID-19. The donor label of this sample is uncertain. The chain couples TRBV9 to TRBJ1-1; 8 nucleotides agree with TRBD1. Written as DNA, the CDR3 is TGTGCCAGCAGCGTAGTCCCGGACAGGGACACTGAAGCTTTCTTT. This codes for CASSVVPDRDTEAFF. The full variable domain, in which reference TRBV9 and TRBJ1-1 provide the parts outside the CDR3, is DSGVTQTPKHLITATGQRVTLRCSPRSGDLSVYWYQQSLDQGLQFLIQYYNGEERAKGNILERFSAQQFPDLHSELNLSSLELGDSALYFCASSVVPDRDTEAFFGQGTRLTVV.